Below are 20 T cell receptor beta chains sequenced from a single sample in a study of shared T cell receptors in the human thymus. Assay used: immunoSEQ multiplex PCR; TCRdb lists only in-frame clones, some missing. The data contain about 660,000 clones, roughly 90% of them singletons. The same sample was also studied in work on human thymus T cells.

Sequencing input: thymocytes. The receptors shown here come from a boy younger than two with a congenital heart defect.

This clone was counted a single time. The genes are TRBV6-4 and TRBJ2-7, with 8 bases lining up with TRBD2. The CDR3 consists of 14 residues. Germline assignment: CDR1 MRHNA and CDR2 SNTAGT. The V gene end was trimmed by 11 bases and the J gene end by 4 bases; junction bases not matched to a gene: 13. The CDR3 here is CAPPASGPQYEQYF. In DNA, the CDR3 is TGTGCCCCCCCGGCTAGCGGGCCGCAATACGAGCAGTACTTC.

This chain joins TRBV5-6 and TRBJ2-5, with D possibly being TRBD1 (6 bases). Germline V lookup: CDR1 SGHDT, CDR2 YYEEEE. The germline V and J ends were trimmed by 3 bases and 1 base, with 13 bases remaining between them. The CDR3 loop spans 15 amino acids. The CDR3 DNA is TGTGCCAGCAGCTCATGGGGGACATTCCAAGAGACCCAGTACTTC. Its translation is CASSSWGTFQETQYF.

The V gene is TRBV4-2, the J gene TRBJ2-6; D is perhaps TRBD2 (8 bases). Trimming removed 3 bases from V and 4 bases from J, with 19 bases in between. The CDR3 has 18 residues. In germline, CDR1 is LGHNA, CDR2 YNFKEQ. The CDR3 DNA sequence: TGTGCCAGCAGCCAGTTACTAGCGGCCAGGGGGGGGGCCAACGTCCTGACTTTC. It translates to CASSQLLAARGGANVLTF.

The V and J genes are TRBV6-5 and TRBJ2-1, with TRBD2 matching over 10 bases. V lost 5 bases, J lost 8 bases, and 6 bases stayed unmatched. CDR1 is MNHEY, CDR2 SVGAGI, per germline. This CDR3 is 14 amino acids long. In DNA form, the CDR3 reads TGTGCCAGCAGTCAGTCTAGCGGGAGTCATGAGCAGTTCTTC. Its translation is CASSQSSGSHEQFF.

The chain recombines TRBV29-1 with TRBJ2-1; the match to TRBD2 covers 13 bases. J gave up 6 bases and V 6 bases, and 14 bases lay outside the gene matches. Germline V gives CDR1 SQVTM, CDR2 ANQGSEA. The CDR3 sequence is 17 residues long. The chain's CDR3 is CSVFTSGRARRGNEQFF. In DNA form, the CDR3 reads TGCAGCGTCTTCACTAGCGGGAGGGCCAGACGAGGCAATGAGCAGTTCTTC.

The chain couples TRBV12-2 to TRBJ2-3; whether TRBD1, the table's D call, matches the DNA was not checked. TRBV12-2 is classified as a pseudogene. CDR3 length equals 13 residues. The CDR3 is CASRGQGADTQYF. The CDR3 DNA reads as TGTGCAAGTCGCGGACAGGGGGCAGATACGCAGTATTTT.

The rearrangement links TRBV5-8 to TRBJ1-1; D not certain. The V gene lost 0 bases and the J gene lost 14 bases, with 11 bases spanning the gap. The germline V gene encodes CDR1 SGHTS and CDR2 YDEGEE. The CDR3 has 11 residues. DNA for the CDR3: TGTGCCAGCAGCTTGGTCACAGCCTTCTTCTTT. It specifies CASSLVTAFFF.

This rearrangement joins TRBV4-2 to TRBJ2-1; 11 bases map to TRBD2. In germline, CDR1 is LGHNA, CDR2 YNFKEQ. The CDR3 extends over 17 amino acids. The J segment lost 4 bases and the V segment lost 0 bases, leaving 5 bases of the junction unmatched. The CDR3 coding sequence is TGTGCCAGCAGCCAAGATACTAGCGGGAGAGAATACAATGAGCAGTTCTTC. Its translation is CASSQDTSGREYNEQFF.

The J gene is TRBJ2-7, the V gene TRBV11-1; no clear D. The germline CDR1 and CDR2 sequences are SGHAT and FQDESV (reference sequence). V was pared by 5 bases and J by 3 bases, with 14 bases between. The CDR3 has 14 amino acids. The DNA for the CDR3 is TGTGCCAGCAGCCCCCGACACAGTCGCTACGAGCAGTACTTC. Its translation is CASSPRHSRYEQYF.

In nucleotides, the CDR3 is TGTGCCAGCAGCCAAGTCTCCCACCTAGCGGACAACTCCGGGGAGCTGTTTTTT. Protein: CASSQVSHLADNSGELFF. The J gene is TRBJ2-2, the V gene TRBV4-2, with 7 positions matching TRBD2. The trim removed 1 base at V and 6 bases at J, leaving 14 bases unmatched. CDR3 length: 18 residues. The germline V gene has CDR1 LGHNA and CDR2 YNFKEQ.

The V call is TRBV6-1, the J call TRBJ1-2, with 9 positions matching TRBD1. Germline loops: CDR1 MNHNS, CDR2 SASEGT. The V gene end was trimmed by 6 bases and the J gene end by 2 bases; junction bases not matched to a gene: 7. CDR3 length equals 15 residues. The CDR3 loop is CASSAGQGGNYGYTF. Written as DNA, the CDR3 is TGTGCCAGCAGCGCGGGACAGGGCGGGAACTATGGCTACACCTTC.

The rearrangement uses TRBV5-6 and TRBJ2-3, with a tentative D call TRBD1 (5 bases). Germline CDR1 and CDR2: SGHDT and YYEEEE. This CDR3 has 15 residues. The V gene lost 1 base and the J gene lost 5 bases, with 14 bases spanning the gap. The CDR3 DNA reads TGTGCCAGCAGCTTGTGGCCCAGGGCGGAAGATACGCAGTATTTT. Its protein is CASSLWPRAEDTQYF.

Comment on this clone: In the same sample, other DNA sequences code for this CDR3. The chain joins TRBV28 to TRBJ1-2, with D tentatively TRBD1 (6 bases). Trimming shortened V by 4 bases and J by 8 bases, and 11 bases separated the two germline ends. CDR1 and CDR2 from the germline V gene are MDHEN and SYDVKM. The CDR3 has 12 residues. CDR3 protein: CASSSTGYGYTF. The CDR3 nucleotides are TGTGCCAGCAGTTCTACAGGGTACGGCTACACCTTC.

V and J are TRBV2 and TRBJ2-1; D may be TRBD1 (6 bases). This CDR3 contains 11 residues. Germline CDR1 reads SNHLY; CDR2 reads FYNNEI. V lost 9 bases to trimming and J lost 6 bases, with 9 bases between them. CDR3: CARGGANEQFF. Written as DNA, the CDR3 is TGTGCCAGAGGGGGTGCCAATGAGCAGTTCTTC.

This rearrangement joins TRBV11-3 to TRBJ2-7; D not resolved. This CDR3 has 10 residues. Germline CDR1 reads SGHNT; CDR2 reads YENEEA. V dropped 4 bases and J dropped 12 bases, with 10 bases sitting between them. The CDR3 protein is CASSYGQRYF. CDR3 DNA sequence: TGTGCCAGCAGCTACGGTCAAAGGTACTTC.

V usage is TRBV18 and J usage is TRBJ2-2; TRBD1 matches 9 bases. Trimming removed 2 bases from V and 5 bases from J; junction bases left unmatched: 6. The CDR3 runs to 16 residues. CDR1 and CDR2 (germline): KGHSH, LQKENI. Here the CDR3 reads CASSPTGGGWTGELFF. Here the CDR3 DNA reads TGTGCCAGCTCACCAACAGGGGGCGGATGGACCGGGGAGCTGTTTTTT.

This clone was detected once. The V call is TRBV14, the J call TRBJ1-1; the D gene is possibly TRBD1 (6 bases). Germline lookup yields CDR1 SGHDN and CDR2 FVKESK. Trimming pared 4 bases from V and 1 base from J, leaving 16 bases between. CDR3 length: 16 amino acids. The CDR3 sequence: CASSPRVIRGNTEAFF. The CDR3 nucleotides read TGTGCCAGCAGCCCCCGGGTGATCAGGGGGAACACTGAAGCTTTCTTT.

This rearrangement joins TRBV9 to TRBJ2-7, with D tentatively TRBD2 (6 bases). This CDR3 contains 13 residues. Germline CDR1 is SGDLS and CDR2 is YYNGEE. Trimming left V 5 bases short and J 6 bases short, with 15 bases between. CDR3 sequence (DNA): TGTGCCAGCAGGGAGTCGGAGGGCTCCGAGCAGTACTTC. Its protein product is CASRESEGSEQYF.

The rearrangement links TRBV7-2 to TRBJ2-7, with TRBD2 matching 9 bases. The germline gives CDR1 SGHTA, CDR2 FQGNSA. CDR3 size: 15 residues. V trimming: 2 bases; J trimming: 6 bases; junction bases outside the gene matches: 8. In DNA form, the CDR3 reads TGTGCCAGCAGCTTACATGGTAGCGGGAGAGGCGAGCAGTACTTC. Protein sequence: CASSLHGSGRGEQYF.

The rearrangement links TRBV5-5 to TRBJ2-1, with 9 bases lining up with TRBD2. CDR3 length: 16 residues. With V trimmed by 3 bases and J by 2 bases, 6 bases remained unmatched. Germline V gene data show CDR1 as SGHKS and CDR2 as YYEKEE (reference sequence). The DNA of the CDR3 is TGTGCCAGCAGCTCGTGGGCGGGAGGGCCCTACAATGAGCAGTTCTTC. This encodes CASSSWAGGPYNEQFF.